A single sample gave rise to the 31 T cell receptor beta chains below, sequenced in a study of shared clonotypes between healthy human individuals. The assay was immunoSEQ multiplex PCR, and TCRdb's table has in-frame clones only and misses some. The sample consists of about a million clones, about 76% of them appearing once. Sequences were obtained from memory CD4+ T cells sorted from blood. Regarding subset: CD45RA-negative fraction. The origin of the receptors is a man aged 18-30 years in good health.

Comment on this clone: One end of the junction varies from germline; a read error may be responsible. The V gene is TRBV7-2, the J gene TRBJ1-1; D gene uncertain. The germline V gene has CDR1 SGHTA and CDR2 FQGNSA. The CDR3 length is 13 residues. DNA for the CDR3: TGTGCCAGCAGCCCCCCCGAGTCCCCCAGATTAGTCTTT. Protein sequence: CASSPPESPRLVF.

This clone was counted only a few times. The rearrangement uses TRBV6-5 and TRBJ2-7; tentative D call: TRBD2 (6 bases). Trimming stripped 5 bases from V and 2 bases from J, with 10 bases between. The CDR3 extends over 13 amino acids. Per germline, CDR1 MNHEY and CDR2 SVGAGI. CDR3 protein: CASSVGGAYEQYF. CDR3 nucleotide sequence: TGTGCCAGCAGTGTTGGAGGGGCCTACGAGCAGTACTTC.

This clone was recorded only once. CDR3 protein: CAISAQEKLFF. CDR3 DNA: TGTGCCATCAGTGCCCAGGAAAAACTGTTTTTT. The rearrangement links TRBV10-3 to TRBJ1-4; no clear D. From germline, CDR1 is ENHRY and CDR2 SYGVKD. This CDR3 comprises 11 residues. V dropped 4 bases and J dropped 8 bases, with 5 bases sitting between them.

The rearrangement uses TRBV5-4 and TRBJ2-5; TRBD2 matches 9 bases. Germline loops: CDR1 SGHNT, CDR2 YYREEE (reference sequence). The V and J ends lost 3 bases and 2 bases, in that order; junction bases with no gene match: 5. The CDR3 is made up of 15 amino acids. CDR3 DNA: TGTGCCAGCAGCTCCCCTAGCGGGAATCAAGAGACCCAGTACTTC. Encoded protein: CASSSPSGNQETQYF.

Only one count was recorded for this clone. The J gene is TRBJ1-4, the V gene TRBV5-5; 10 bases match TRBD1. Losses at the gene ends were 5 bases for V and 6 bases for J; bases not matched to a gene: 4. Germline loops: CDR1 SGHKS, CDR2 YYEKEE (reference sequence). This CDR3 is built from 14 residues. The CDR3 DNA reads TGTGCCAGCAGTACCGGGACAGGGGATGAAAAACTGTTTTTT. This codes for CASSTGTGDEKLFF.

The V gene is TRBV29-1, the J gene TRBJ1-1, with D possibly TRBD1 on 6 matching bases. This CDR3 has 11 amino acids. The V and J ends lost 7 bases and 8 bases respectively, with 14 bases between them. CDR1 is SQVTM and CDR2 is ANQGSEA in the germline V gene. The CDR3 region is CSGTVLQEAFF. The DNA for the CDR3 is TGCAGCGGGACAGTTCTCCAGGAAGCTTTCTTT.

The CDR3 protein is CASSLGSGTATNEKLFF. CDR3 coding DNA: TGTGCCAGCAGCTTAGGTTCTGGGACTGCAACTAATGAAAAACTGTTTTTT. The gene calls are TRBV7-9 and TRBJ1-4; D is perhaps TRBD1 (5 bases). The V end was cut by 1 base, the J end by 0 bases, with 12 bases between. CDR1 is SEHNR and CDR2 is FQNEAQ in the germline V gene (reference sequence). The CDR3 covers 17 residues.

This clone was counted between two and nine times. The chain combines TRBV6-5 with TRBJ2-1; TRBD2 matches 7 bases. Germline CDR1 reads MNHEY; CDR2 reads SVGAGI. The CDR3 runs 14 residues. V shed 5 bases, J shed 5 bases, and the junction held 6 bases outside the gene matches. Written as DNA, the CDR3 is TGTGCCAGCAGTAAAGGACTAGTTAACAATGAGCAGTTCTTC. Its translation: CASSKGLVNNEQFF.

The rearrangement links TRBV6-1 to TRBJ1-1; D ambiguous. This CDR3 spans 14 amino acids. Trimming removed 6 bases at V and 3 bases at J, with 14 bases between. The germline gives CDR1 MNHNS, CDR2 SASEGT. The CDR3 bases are TGTGCCAGCAGGGCCACCCCTTCGGACACTGAAGCTTTCTTT. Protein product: CASRATPSDTEAFF.

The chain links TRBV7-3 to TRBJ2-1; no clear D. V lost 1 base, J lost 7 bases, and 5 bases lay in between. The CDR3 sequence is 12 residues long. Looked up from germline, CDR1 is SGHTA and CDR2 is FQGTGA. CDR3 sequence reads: CASSLSRNEQFF. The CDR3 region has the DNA TGTGCCAGCAGCTTAAGCCGGAATGAGCAGTTCTTC.

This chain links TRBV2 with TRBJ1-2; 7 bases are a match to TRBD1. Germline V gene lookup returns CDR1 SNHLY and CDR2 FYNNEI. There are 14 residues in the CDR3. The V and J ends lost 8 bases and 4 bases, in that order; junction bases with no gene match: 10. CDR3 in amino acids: CASGGQLVRYGYTF. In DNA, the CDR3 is TGTGCCAGCGGGGGACAGTTGGTACGCTATGGCTACACCTTC.

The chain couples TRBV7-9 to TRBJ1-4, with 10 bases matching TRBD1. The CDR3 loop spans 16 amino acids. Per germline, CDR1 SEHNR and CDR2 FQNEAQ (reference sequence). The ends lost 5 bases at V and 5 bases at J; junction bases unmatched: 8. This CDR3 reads CASSASDRGQNEKLFF. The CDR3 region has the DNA TGTGCCAGCAGCGCATCAGACAGGGGGCAAAATGAAAAACTGTTTTTT. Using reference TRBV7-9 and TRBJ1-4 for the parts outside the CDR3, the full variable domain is DTGVSQNPRHKITKRGQNVTFRCDPISEHNRLYWYRQTLGQGPEFLTYFQNEAQLEKSRLLSDRFSAERPKGSFSTLEIQRTEQGDSAMYLCASSASDRGQNEKLFFGSGTQLSVL.

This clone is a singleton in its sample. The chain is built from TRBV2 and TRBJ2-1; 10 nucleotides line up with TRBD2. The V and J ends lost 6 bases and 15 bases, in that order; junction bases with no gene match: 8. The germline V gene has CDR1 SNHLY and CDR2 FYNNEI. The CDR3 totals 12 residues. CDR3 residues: CASRLAGVPPFF. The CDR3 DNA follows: TGTGCCAGCAGGCTAGCGGGAGTGCCGCCGTTCTTC.

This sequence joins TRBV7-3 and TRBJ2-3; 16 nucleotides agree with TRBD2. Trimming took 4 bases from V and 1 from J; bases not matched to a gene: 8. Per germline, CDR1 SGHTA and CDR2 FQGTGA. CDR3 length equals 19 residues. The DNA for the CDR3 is TGTGCCAGCAGCTCGGGACTAGCGGGGGGGCCTTTGGGCACAGATACGCAGTATTTT. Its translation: CASSSGLAGGPLGTDTQYF. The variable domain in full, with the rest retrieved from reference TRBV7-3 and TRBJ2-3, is GAGVSQTPSNKVTEKGKYVELRCDPISGHTALYWYRQSLGQGPEFLIYFQGTGAADDSGLPNDRFFAVRPEGSVSTLKIQRTERGDSAVYLCASSSGLAGGPLGTDTQYFGPGTRLTVL.

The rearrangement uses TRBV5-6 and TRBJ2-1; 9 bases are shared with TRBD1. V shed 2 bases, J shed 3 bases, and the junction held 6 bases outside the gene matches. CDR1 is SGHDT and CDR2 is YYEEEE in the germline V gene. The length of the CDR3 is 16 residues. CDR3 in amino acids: CASSFDRGTYYNEQFF. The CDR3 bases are TGTGCCAGCAGCTTCGACAGGGGGACCTACTACAATGAGCAGTTCTTC.

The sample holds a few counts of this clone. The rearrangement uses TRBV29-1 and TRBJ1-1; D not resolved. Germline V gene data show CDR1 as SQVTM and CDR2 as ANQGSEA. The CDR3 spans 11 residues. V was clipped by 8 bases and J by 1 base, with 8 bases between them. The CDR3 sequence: CSSEGNTEAFF. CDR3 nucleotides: TGCAGCAGTGAGGGGAACACTGAAGCTTTCTTT.

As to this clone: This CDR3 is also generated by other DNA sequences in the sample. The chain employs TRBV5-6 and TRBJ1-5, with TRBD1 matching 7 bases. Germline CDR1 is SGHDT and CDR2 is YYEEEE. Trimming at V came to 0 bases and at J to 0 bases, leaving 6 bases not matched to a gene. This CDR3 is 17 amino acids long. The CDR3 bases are TGTGCCAGCAGCTTGGCGGGACAGCCGTATAGCAATCAGCCCCAGCATTTT. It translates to CASSLAGQPYSNQPQHF.

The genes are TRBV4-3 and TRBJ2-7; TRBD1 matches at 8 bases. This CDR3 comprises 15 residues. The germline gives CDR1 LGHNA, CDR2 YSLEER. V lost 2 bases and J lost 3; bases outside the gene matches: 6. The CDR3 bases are TGCGCCAGCAGCCAAACTCGACAGGGGAACTACGAGCAGTACTTC. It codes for CASSQTRQGNYEQYF.

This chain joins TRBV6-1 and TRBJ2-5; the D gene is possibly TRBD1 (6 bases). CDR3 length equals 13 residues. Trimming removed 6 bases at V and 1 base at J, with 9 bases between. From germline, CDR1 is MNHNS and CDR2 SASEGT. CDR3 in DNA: TGTGCCAGCAGACGACAGGTCCAAGAGACCCAGTACTTC. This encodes CASRRQVQETQYF.

The CDR3 coding sequence is TGTGCCAGCAGTGGAGTGGCTAGCGACACAGATACGCAGTATTTT. Translation gives CASSGVASDTDTQYF. The chain couples TRBV25-1 to TRBJ2-3, with D possibly matching TRBD2 (6 bases). Germline CDR1 reads MGHDK; CDR2 reads SYGVNS. This CDR3 is built from 15 residues. Trimming took 4 bases from V and 2 from J, leaving 13 bases between them. Based on the CDR3 plus reference TRBV25-1 and TRBJ2-3, the full variable domain is EADIYQTPRYLVIGTGKKITLECSQTMGHDKMYWYQQDPGMELHLIHYSYGVNSTEKGDLSSESTVSRIRTEHFPLTLESARPSHTSQYLCASSGVASDTDTQYFGPGTRLTVL.

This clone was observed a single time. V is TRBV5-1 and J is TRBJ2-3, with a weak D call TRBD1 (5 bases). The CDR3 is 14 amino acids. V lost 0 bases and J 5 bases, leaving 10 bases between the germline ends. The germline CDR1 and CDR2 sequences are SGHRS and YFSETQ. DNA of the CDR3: TGCGCCAGCAGCTTGGCAGGGTTAGGAGATACGCAGTATTTT. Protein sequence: CASSLAGLGDTQYF.

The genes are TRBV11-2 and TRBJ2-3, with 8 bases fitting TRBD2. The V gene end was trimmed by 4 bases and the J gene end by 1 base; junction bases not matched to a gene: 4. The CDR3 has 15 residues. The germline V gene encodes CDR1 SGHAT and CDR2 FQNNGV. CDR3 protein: CASSSGLARTDTQYF. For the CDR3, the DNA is TGTGCCAGCAGCTCAGGACTAGCCCGCACAGATACGCAGTATTTT.

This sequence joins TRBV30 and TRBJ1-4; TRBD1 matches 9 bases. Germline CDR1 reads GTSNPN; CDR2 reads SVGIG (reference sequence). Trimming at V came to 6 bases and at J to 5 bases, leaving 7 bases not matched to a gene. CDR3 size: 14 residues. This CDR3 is CACKRGQGNEKLFF. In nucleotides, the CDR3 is TGTGCCTGTAAACGGGGACAGGGAAATGAAAAACTGTTTTTT. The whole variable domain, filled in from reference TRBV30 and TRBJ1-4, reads SQTIHQWPATLVQPVGSPLSLECTVEGTSNPNLYWYRQAAGRGLQLLFYSVGIGQISSEVPQNLSASRPQDRQFILSSKKLLLSDSGFYLCACKRGQGNEKLFFGSGTQLSVL.

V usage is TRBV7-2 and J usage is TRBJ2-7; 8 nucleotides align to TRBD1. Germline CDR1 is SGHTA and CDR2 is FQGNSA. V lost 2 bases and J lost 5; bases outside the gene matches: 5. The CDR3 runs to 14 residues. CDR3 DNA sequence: TGTGCCAGCAGCTTACAGGGGGCGGTAGACGAGCAGTACTTC. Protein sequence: CASSLQGAVDEQYF.

Here the CDR3 reads CASSPQTELEQYF. CDR3 nucleotide sequence: TGTGCCAGCAGCCCCCAGACAGAACTCGAGCAGTACTTC. The V and J genes are TRBV11-2 and TRBJ2-7; a possible D gene is TRBD1 (5 bases). CDR1 is SGHAT and CDR2 is FQNNGV in the germline V gene. The V end lost 5 bases, the J end lost 6 bases, and 14 bases lay between the germline ends. There are 13 residues in the CDR3.

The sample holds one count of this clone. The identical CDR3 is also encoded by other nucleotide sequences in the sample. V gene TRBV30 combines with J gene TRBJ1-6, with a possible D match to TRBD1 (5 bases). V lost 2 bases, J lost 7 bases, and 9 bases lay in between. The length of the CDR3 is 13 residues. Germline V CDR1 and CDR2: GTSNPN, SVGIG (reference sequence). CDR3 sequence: CAWSPQGNSPLHF. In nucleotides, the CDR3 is TGTGCCTGGAGTCCCCAGGGCAATTCACCCCTCCACTTT.

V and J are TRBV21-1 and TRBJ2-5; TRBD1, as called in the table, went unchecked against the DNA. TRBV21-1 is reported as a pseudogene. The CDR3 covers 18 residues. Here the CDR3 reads CASSKVGDRAGAWETQYF. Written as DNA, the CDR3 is TGTGCCAGCAGCAAAGTAGGGGACAGGGCAGGGGCATGGGAGACCCAGTACTTC.

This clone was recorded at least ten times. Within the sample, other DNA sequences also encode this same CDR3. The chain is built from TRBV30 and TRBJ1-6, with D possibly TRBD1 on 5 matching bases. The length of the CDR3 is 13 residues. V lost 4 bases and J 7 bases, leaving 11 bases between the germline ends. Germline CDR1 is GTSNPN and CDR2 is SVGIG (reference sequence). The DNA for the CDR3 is TGTGCCTGGAACACAGGCGGGAATTCACCCCTCCACTTT. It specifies CAWNTGGNSPLHF.

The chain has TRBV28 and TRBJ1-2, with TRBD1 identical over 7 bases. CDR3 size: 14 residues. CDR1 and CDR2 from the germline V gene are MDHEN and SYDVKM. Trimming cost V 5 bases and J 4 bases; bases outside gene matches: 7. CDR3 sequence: CASSPQTGIYGYTF. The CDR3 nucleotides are TGTGCCAGCAGTCCCCAGACAGGGATCTATGGCTACACCTTC.

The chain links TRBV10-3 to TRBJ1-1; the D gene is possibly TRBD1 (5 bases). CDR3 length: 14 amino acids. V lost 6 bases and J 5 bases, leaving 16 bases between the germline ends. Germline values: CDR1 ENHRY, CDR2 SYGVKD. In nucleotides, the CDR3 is TGTGCCATCAGCTCGGTCGGGGGAGGGACTGAAGCTTTCTTT. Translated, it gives CAISSVGGGTEAFF.

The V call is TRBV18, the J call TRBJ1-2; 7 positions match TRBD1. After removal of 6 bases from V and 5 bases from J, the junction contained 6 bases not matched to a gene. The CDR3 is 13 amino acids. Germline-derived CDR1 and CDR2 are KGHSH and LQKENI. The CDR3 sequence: CASSYGQDYGYTF. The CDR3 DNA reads TGTGCCAGCTCTTACGGACAGGATTATGGCTACACCTTC.